This T cell receptor beta chain was sequenced for a study of Ad26.COV2.S vaccination and SARS-CoV-2 variants. For the study at large: Dosing was one shot or two shots 56 days apart. General study findings and limits: It was reported that spike-specific CD8+ and CD4+ T cell responses were substantially broad after vaccination. Vaccine and placebo groups showed comparable non-spike TCR breadth.

Generated by immunoSEQ multiplex PCR, the TCRdb table keeps only in-frame clones and is missing some. The sample contains roughly 420,000 clones, around 87% of which appear only once. CDR1 and CDR2 (germline): SGHTA, FQGTGA. Trimming took 4 bases from V and 5 from J, leaving 10 bases between them. The CDR3 has 13 residues. Concerning this clone itself: Its antigen is not known.

Treatment described: some 20 received Ad26.COV2.S at low or high dose, single or two shots; about 5 received placebo; per-sample allocation not given. Sampling happened 63 days after the first vaccine or placebo injection. An adult aged 18-55 years in Boston served as the donor. The sequence was collected from a person aged 18-65 years who received the Ad26.COV2.S COVID-19 vaccine or a placebo. The sequences come from peripheral blood, collected in a trial of Ad26.COV2.S vaccine versus placebo. This chain joins TRBV7-3 and TRBJ2-3; perhaps TRBD2 as D (5 bases). CDR3 loop: CASSSDFGDTQYF. Here the CDR3 DNA reads TGTGCCAGCAGCTCGGACTTCGGAGATACGCAGTATTTT.